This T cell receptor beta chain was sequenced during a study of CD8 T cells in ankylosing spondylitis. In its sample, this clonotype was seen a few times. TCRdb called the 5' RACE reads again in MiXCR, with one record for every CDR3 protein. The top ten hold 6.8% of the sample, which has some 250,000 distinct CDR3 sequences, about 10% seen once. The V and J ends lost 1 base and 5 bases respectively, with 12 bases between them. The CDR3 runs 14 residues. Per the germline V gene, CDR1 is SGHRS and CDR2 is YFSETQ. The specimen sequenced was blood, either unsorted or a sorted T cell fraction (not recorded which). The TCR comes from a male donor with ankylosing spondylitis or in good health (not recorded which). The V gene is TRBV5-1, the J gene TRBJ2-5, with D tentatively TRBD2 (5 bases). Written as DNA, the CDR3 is TGCGCCAGCAGCTTGTCCCGGGGTTGGGAGACCCAGTACTTC. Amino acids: CASSLSRGWETQYF. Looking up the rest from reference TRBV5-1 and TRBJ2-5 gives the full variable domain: KAGVTQTPRYLIKTRGQQVTLSCSPISGHRSVSWYQQTPGQGLQFLFEYFSETQRNKGNFPGRFSGRQFSNSRSEMNVSTLELGDSALYLCASSLSRGWETQYFGPGTRLLVL.